The 17 T cell receptor beta chains given below trace back to one sample, sequenced in a study of STAT3 mutations in large granular lymphocyte leukemia. Study-wide results and caveats: In T-cell large granular lymphocyte leukemia, about half of patients showed multiple immunodominant subclonotypes.

The repertoire was sequenced with immunoSEQ multiplex PCR; TCRdb's copy has only in-frame clones and lacks some. The sample records about 12,000 clones, 70% to 80% being singletons. For these TCRs, the target antigens are not known. Specimen: peripheral blood mononuclear cells. The receptors here all came from a man between 60 and 75 years old with T-cell large granular lymphocyte leukemia. Some clones in this sample may be carry-over from other donors' samples.

The table lists this clone with a count of one. The rearrangement uses TRBV29-1 and TRBJ1-1; maybe TRBD1 (5 bases). Trimming took off 7 bases at V and 3 bases at J, with 15 bases between the two ends. The CDR3 contains 13 residues. CDR1 and CDR2 (germline): SQVTM, ANQGSEA. The CDR3, as DNA: TGCAGCGGCCTAAACCAAGGGGACACTGAAGCTTTCTTT. Its translation: CSGLNQGDTEAFF. Looking up the rest from reference TRBV29-1 and TRBJ1-1 gives the full variable domain: SAVISQKPSRDICQRGTSLTIQCQVDSQVTMMFWYRQQPGQSLTLIATANQGSEATYESGFVIDKFPISRPNLTFSTLTVSNMSPEDSSIYLCSGLNQGDTEAFFGQGTRLTVV.

V and J are TRBV9 and TRBJ2-1; D is unclear. The germline V gene has CDR1 SGDLS and CDR2 YYNGEE. V lost 1 base and J 8 bases, leaving 16 bases between the germline ends. The CDR3 covers 15 residues. This CDR3 is CASSVSVGARYEQFF. In nucleotides, the CDR3 is TGTGCCAGCAGCGTAAGTGTTGGCGCTAGGTATGAGCAGTTCTTC. Full variable domain (missing parts from reference TRBV9 and TRBJ2-1): DSGVTQTPKHLITATGQRVTLRCSPRSGDLSVYWYQQSLDQGLQFLIQYYNGEERAKGNILERFSAQQFPDLHSELNLSSLELGDSALYFCASSVSVGARYEQFFGPGTRLTVL.

The J gene is TRBJ2-5, the V gene TRBV19; 10 bases line up with TRBD2. The CDR3 is 14 residues long. Germline values: CDR1 LNHDA, CDR2 SQIVND (reference sequence). V gave up 10 bases and J gave up 3 bases; unmatched junction bases: 8. The CDR3 DNA reads TGTGCCACCCAAGCGGGACTAGCGAAAGAGACCCAGTACTTC. Its protein is CATQAGLAKETQYF.

The chain links TRBV11-2 to TRBJ1-1; 8 nucleotides line up with TRBD1. Germline V CDR1 and CDR2: SGHAT, FQNNGV. The V segment lost 7 bases and the J segment 4 bases; nucleotides outside the gene matches: 8. The CDR3 runs to 14 residues. CDR3: CASTQRTGSTEAFF. CDR3 coding DNA: TGTGCCAGCACCCAAAGGACAGGGTCCACTGAAGCTTTCTTT.

This clone is a singleton in its sample. This chain joins TRBV7-2 and TRBJ1-4; unclear D gene. CDR3 length: 14 residues. From germline, CDR1 is SGHTA and CDR2 FQGNSA. The V end lost 1 base, the J end lost 8 bases, and 11 bases lay between the germline ends. DNA for the CDR3: TGTGCCAGCAGCTTAGGCCCCTCGGGCGAAAAACTGTTTTTT. Translation: CASSLGPSGEKLFF.

The chain recombines TRBV29-1 with TRBJ2-7; possible D gene TRBD2, 6 bases. Trimming pared 5 bases from V and 6 bases from J, leaving 14 bases between. This CDR3 is 12 amino acids long. The germline gives CDR1 SQVTM, CDR2 ANQGSEA. CDR3 sequence: CSVTVGGVEQYF. In nucleotides, the CDR3 is TGCAGCGTTACGGTGGGGGGAGTCGAGCAGTACTTC.

The gene calls are TRBV2 and TRBJ1-1; maybe TRBD1 (5 bases). With 8 bases removed from V and 1 base from J, the gap between germline ends came to 8 bases. Germline V gene sequence: CDR1 SNHLY, CDR2 FYNNEI. The CDR3 runs to 12 residues. CDR3 coding DNA: TGTGCCAGCCTTAGGGGGAACACTGAAGCTTTCTTT. The encoded protein is CASLRGNTEAFF.

The V call is TRBV28, the J call TRBJ1-1; D is unresolved. This CDR3 is built from 11 residues. Germline V gene data show CDR1 as MDHEN and CDR2 as SYDVKM. The V end was cut by 6 bases, the J end by 3 bases, with 5 bases between. The CDR3 loop reads CASRRYTEAFF. The DNA for the CDR3 is TGTGCCAGCAGACGGTACACTGAAGCTTTCTTT.

The CDR3 bases are TGTGCCAGCAAACCCTCCCTGCGGGAGGAATGGGAGACCCAGTACTTC. This sequence encodes CASKPSLREEWETQYF. The rearrangement joins TRBV27 to TRBJ2-5; 8 bases fit TRBD2. The junction had 15 bases not matched to a gene; V was cut back by 7 bases and J by 5 bases. The CDR3 contains 16 residues. The V gene's germline CDR1 is MNHEY and CDR2 SMNVEV (reference sequence).

The rearrangement uses TRBV5-1 and TRBJ1-2; D remains ambiguous. Germline CDR1 reads SGHRS; CDR2 reads YFSETQ. Trimming cost V 0 bases and J 4 bases, with 13 bases left between them. The CDR3 spans 15 residues. In nucleotides, the CDR3 is TGCGCCAGCAGCTTGGACGCCTCCCCGGGCTATGGCTACACCTTC. It encodes CASSLDASPGYGYTF.

The chain couples TRBV6-6 to TRBJ2-7, with 7 positions matching TRBD1. The CDR3 sequence is 12 residues long. Germline V CDR1 and CDR2: MNHNY, SVGAGI (reference sequence). J lost 6 bases, V lost 6 bases, and 5 bases had no gene match. DNA of the CDR3: TGTGCCAGCAGGGTGACAGGGTTCGAGCAGTACTTC. It specifies CASRVTGFEQYF.

In this sample, this clone turned up a few times. The rearrangement uses TRBV4-1 and TRBJ1-1; TRBD1 might be the D (5 bases). The germline gives CDR1 MGHRA, CDR2 YSYEKL. This CDR3 contains 12 residues. V was shortened by 2 bases and J by 11 bases, with 12 bases between the two germline ends. The CDR3 loop reads CASSQSGGEAFF. DNA of the CDR3: TGCGCCAGCAGCCAATCGGGGGGGGAGGCTTTCTTT.

The chain combines TRBV5-4 with TRBJ1-2; 10 bases fit TRBD1. With 4 bases clipped from V and 4 bases from J, the junction kept 7 bases outside the gene matches. The V gene's germline CDR1 is SGHNT and CDR2 YYREEE (reference sequence). The CDR3 is 15 residues long. This chain's CDR3 is CASSPDRGRSYGYTF. The DNA of the CDR3 is TGTGCCAGCAGCCCTGACAGGGGGCGAAGCTATGGCTACACCTTC.

DNA of the CDR3: TGTGCCAGCTCACCGGGACTAGCGGGAGACGAGCAGTACTTC. Its translation: CASSPGLAGDEQYF. This chain uses TRBV18 with TRBJ2-7, with 14 bases identical to TRBD2. This CDR3 region has 14 residues. From germline, CDR1 is KGHSH and CDR2 LQKENI. The V segment lost 3 bases and the J segment 5 bases; nucleotides outside the gene matches: 0.

The V and J genes are TRBV5-1 and TRBJ2-3, with D unclear. The V and J ends lost 4 bases and 2 bases respectively, with 8 bases between them. This CDR3 has 13 residues. From germline, CDR1 is SGHRS and CDR2 YFSETQ. The CDR3 spells CASSHSNTDTQYF. CDR3 nucleotide sequence: TGCGCCAGCAGCCATTCCAACACAGATACGCAGTATTTT.

The rearrangement links TRBV5-6 to TRBJ2-1; D is ambiguous. Germline assignment: CDR1 SGHDT and CDR2 YYEEEE. The germline V and J ends were trimmed by 5 bases and 3 bases, with 3 bases remaining between them. The CDR3 is 11 amino acids. The CDR3 DNA reads as TGTGCCAGCAGAGACTACAATGAGCAGTTCTTC. Its translation: CASRDYNEQFF.

The chain employs TRBV10-3 and TRBJ1-1; 8 bases are shared with TRBD1. V shed 0 bases, J shed 1 base, and the junction held 4 bases outside the gene matches. CDR3 length: 16 residues. Germline loops: CDR1 ENHRY, CDR2 SYGVKD. The CDR3 DNA reads as TGTGCCATCAGTGAGTCGAGAACAGGGGGGAACACTGAAGCTTTCTTT. Residues: CAISESRTGGNTEAFF.